This T cell receptor beta chain was sequenced for a study of breast tumors, draining lymph nodes, adjacent tissues. On this clonotype: Its specificity is not known.

TCRdb recomputed calls from the multiplex PCR reads with MiXCR, one row per CDR3 protein. Of about 15,000 distinct CDR3 sequences listed, roughly three fifths were seen once; the top ten hold under 30%. The germline gives CDR1 SGHTA, CDR2 FQGNSA. There are 15 residues in the CDR3. V was pared by 7 bases and J by 5 bases, with 13 bases of the junction left unmatched. Whole-study results and caveats: Tumor repertoires ranked between lymph nodes and nontumor tissue in diversity, with V and J gene preferences.

The sequence came from a female donor with breast cancer. Some clones in this sample may be carry-over from other donors' samples. V and J are TRBV7-2 and TRBJ2-7, with 8 bases aligning to TRBD2. Sequencing used tumor-adjacent breast tissue. Here the CDR3 reads CASILASGGVNEQYF. The DNA of the CDR3 is TGTGCCAGCATCCTCGCCTCGGGAGGGGTGAACGAGCAGTACTTC.